The clone carrying this T cell receptor (beta chain) has more than one count but fewer than ten. Thyroid surgery took place with no prior treatment in any patient. The record originates from a study of metastatic and nonmetastatic thyroid tumors. TCRdb re-called clones from the PCR reads using MiXCR. Among tens of thousands of clones, approximately 51% were seen once, and the ten largest hold around a quarter. The CDR3 runs to 15 residues. V was shortened by 1 base and J by 6 bases, with 14 bases between the two germline ends. Germline CDR1 and CDR2: SGHAT and FQDESV (reference sequence). The sequencing sample was made of tumor tissue. The chain couples TRBV11-1 to TRBJ2-3; D assignment may be TRBD1 or TRBD2 (5 bases each). This receptor was taken from a male donor with papillary thyroid cancer or a benign thyroid nodule (not recorded which). Some clones in this sample may be carry-over from other donors' samples. This CDR3 is CASSLVRGPGDTQYF. CDR3 nucleotide sequence: TGTGCCAGCAGCTTAGTGAGGGGACCGGGGGATACGCAGTATTTT.